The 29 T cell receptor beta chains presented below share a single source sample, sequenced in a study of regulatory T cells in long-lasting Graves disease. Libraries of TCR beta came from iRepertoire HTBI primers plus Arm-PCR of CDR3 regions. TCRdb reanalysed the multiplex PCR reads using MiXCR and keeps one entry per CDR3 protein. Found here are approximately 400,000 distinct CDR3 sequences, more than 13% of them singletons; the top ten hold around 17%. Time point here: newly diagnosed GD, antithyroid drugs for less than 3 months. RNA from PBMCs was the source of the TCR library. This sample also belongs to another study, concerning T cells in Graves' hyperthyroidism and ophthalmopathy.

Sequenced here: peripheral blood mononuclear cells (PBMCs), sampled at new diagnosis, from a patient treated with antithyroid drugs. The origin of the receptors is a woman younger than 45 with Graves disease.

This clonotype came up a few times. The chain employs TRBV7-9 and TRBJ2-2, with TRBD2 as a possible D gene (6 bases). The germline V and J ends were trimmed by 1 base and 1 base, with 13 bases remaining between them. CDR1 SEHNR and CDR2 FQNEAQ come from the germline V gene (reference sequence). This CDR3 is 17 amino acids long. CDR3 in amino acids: CASSLGGFGRNTGELFF. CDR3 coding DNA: TGTGCCAGCAGCTTAGGGGGGTTCGGGAGGAACACCGGGGAGCTGTTTTTT.

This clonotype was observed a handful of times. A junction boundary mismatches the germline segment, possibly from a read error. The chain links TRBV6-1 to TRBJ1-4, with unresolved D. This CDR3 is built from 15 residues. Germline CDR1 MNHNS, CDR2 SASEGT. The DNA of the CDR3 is TGTGCCAGCACCCCCGCGGCTTGGCGGAATGAAAAGCTGTTTTTT. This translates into CASTPAAWRNEKLFF.

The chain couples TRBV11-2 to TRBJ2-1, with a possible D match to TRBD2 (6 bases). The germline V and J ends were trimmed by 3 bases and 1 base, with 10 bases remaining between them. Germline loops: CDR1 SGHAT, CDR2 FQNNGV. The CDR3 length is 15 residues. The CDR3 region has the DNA TGTGCCAGCAGCTTCTTGCGGGGTTCCTACAATGAGCAGTTCTTC. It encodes CASSFLRGSYNEQFF.

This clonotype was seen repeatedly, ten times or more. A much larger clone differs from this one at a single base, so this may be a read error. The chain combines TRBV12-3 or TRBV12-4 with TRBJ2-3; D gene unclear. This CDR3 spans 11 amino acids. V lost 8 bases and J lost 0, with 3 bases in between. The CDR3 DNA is TGTGCCAGCTGTAGCACAGATACGCAGTATTTT. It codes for CASCSTDTQYF.

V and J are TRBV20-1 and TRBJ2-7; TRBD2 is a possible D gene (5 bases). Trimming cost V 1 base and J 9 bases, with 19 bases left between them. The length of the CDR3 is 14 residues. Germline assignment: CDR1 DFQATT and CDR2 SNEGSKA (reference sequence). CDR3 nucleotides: TGCAGTGCTAGAGGCGAGGGCCTGGCGTCGGGGCAGTACTTC. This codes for CSARGEGLASGQYF.

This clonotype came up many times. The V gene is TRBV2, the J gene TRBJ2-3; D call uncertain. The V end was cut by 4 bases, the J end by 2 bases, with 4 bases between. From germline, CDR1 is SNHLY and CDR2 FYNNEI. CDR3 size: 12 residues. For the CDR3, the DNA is TGTGCCAGCAGTGGATACACAGATACGCAGTATTTT. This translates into CASSGYTDTQYF. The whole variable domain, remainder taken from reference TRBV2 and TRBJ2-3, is EPEVTQTPSHQVTQMGQEVILRCVPISNHLYFYWYRQILGQKVEFLVSFYNNEISEKSEIFDDQFSVERPDGSNFTLKIRSTKLEDSAMYFCASSGYTDTQYFGPGTRLTVL.

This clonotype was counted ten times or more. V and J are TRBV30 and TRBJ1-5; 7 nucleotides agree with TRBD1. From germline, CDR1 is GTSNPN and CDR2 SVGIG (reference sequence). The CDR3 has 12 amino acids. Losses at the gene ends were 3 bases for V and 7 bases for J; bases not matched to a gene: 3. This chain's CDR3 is CAWSAGGQPQHF. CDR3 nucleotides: TGTGCCTGGAGCGCAGGGGGACAGCCCCAGCATTTT.

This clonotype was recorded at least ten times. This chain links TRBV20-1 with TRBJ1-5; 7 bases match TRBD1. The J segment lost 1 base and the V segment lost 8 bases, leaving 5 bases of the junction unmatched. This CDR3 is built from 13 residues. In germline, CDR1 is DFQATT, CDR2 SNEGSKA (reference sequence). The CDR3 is CSFDRVSNQPQHF. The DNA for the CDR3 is TGCAGTTTCGACAGGGTGAGCAATCAGCCCCAGCATTTT.

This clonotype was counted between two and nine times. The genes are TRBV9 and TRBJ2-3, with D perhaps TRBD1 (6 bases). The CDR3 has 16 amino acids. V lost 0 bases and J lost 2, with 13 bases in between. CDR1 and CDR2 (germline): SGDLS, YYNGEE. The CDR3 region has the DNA TGTGCCAGCAGCGTAGAGGGCAGGGGCTACACAGATACGCAGTATTTT. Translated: CASSVEGRGYTDTQYF.

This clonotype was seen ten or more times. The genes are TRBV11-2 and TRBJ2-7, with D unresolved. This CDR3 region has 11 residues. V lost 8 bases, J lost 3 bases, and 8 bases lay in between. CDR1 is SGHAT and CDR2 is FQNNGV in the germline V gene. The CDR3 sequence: CASGESYEQYF. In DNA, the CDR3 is TGTGCCAGCGGTGAGAGCTACGAGCAGTACTTC.

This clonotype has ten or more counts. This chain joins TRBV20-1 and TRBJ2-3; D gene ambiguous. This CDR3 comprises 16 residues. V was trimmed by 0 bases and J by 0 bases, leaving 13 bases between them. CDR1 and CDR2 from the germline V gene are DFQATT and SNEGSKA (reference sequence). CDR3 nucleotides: TGCAGTGCTAGAGATAGTAGGCGCGTAAGCACAGATACGCAGTATTTT. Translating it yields CSARDSRRVSTDTQYF.

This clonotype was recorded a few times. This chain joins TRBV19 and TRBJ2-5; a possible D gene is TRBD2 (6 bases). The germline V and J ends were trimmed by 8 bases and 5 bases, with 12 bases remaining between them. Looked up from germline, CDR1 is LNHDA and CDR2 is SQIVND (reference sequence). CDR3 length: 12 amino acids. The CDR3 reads CASGRSGETQYF. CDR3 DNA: TGTGCCAGTGGGCGAAGCGGGGAGACCCAGTACTTC.

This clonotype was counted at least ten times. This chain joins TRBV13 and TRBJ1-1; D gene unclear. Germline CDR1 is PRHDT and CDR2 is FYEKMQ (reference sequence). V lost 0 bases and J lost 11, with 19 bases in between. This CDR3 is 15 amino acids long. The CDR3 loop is CASSLGSTGVGAAFF. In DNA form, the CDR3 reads TGTGCCAGCAGCTTAGGTTCTACTGGGGTCGGTGCTGCTTTCTTT. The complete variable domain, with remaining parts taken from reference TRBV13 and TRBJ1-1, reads AAGVIQSPRHLIKEKRETATLKCYPIPRHDTVYWYQQGPGQDPQFLISFYEKMQSDKGSIPDRFSAQQFSDYHSELNMSSLELGDSALYFCASSLGSTGVGAAFFGQGTRLTVV.

In DNA form, the CDR3 reads TGTGCCAGTAGTTCCGAAGCGGGAGGGACTCAGTACTTC. Protein product: CASSSEAGGTQYF. The chain links TRBV19 to TRBJ2-4; the match to TRBD2 covers 10 bases. V shed 5 bases, J shed 12 bases, and the junction held 7 bases outside the gene matches. The CDR3 totals 13 residues. The germline CDR1 and CDR2 sequences are LNHDA and SQIVND (reference sequence).

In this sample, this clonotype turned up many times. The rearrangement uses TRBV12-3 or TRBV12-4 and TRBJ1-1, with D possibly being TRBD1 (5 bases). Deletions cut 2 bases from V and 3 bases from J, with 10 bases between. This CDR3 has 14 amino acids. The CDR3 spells CASSLWGPDTEAFF. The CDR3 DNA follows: TGTGCCAGCAGTTTATGGGGCCCGGACACTGAAGCTTTCTTT.

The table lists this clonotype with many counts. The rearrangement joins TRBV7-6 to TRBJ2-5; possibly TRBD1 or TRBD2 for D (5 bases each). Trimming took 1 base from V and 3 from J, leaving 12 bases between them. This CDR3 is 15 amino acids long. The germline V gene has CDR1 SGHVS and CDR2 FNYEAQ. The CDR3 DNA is TGTGCCAGCAGCTTAGGAGTGGGACGGGAAGAGACCCAGTACTTC. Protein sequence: CASSLGVGREETQYF. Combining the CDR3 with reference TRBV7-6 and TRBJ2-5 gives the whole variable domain GAGVSQSPRYKVTKRGQDVALRCDPISGHVSLYWYRQALGQGPEFLTYFNYEAQQDKSGLPNDRFSAERPEGSISTLTIQRTEQRDSAMYRCASSLGVGREETQYFGPGTRLLVL.

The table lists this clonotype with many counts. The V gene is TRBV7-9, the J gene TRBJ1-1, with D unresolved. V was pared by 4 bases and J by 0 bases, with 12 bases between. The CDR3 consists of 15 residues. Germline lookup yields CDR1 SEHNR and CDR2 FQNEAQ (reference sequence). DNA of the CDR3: TGTGCCAGCAGCTCGCTCGGACGGATGAACACTGAAGCTTTCTTT. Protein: CASSSLGRMNTEAFF.

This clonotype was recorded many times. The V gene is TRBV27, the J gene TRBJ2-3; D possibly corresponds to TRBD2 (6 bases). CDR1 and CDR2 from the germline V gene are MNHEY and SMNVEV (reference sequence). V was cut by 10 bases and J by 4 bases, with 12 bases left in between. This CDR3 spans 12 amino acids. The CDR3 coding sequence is TGTGCCACCAGGAGGGTAGCAGATACGCAGTATTTT. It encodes CATRRVADTQYF.

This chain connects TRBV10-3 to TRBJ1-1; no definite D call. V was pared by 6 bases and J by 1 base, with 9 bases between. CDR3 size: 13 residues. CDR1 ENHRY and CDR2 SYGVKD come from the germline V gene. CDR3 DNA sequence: TGTGCCATCAGGCCCAATGAGAACACTGAAGCTTTCTTT. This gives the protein CAIRPNENTEAFF.

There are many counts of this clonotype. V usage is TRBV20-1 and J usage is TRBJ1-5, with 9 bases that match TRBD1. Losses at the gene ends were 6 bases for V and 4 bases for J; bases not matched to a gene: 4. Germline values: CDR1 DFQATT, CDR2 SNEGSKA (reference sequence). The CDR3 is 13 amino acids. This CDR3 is CSAEGQGNQPQHF. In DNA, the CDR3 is TGCAGTGCGGAAGGACAGGGGAATCAGCCCCAGCATTTT.

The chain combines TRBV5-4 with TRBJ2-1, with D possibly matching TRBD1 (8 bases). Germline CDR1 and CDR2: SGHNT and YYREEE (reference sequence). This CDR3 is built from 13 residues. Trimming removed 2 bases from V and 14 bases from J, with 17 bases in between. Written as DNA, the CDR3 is TGTGCCAGCAGCTTTGAAACAGGGGGGGGCGAGTTCTTC. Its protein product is CASSFETGGGEFF.

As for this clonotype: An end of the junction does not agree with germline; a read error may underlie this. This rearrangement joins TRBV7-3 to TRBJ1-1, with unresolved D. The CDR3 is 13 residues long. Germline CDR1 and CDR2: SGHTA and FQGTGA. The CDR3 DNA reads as TGTGCCAGCAGCTTAGGGCTTAACACTGGAGCTTTCTTT. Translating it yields CASSLGLNTGAFF.

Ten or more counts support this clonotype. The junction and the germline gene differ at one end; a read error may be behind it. CDR3 amino acids: CASSLGPGPLFF. As DNA, the CDR3 is TGTGCCAGCAGCTTAGGGCCGGGACCCCTTTTCTTC. This chain uses TRBV11-3 with TRBJ2-4; perhaps D is TRBD1 or TRBD2 (5 bases each). The germline gives CDR1 SGHNT, CDR2 YENEEA. The CDR3 consists of 12 residues.

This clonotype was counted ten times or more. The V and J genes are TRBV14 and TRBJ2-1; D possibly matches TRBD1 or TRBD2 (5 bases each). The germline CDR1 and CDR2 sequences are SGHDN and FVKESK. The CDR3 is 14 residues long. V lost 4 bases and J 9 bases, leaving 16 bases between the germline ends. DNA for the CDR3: TGTGCCAGCAGCCCCCAAGTCCGGGGCGGTGAGCAGTTCTTC. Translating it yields CASSPQVRGGEQFF.

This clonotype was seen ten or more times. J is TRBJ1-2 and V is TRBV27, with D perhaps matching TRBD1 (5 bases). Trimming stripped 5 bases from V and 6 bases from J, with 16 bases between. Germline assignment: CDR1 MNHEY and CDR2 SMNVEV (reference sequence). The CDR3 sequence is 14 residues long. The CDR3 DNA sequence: TGTGCCAGCAGTCCGCGGACACCGAGGGATGGCTACACCTTC. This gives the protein CASSPRTPRDGYTF.

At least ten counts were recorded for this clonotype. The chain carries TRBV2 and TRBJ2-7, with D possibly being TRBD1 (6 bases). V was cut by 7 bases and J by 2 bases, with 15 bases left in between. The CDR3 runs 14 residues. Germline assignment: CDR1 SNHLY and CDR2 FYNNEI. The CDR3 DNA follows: TGTGCCAGCACTAAGGACAGAAATGCCTACGAGCAGTACTTC. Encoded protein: CASTKDRNAYEQYF.

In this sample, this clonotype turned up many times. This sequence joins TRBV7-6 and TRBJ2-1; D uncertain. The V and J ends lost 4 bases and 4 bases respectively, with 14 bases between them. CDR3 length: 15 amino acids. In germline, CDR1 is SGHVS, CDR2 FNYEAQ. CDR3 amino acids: CASSSEPRLYNEQFF. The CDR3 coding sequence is TGTGCCAGCAGCTCGGAGCCGCGTCTTTACAATGAGCAGTTCTTC. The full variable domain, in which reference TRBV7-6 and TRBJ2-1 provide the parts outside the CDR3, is GAGVSQSPRYKVTKRGQDVALRCDPISGHVSLYWYRQALGQGPEFLTYFNYEAQQDKSGLPNDRFSAERPEGSISTLTIQRTEQRDSAMYRCASSSEPRLYNEQFFGPGTRLTVL.

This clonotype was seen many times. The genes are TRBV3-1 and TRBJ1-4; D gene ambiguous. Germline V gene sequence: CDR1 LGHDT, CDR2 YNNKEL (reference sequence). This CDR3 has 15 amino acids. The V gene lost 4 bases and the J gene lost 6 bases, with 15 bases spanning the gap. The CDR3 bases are TGTGCCAGCAGCCCGTCGGAAGTGTGGGATGAAAAACTGTTTTTT. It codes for CASSPSEVWDEKLFF.

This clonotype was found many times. The CDR3 loop reads CASSLLGNNEQFF. As DNA, the CDR3 is TGTGCCAGCAGCTTGTTAGGGAACAATGAGCAGTTCTTC. This chain connects TRBV5-8 to TRBJ2-1; no clear D gene. Germline-derived CDR1 and CDR2 are SGHTS and YDEGEE. The CDR3 runs 13 residues. Trimming removed 1 base at V and 5 bases at J, with 7 bases between.